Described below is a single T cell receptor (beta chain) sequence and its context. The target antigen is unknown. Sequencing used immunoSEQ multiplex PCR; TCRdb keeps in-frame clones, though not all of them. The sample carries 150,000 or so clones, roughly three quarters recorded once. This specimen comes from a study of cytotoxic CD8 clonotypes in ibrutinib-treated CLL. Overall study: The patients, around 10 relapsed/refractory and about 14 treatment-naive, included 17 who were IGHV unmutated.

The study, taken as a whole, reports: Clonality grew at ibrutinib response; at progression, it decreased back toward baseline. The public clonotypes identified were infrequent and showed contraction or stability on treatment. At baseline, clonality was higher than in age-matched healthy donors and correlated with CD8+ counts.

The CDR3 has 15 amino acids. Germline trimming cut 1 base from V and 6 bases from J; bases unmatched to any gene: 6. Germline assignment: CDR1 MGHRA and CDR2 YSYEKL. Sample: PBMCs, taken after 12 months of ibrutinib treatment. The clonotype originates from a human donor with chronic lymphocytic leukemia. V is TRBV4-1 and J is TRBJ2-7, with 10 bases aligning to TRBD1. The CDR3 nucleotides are TGCGCCAGCAGCCAAGCCAGGACAGGGGGGCCCGAGCAGTACTTC. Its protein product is CASSQARTGGPEQYF.